These 10 T cell receptor beta chains came from one sample sequenced in a study of blood T cell repertoires in COVID-19. Repertoires were generated with immunoSEQ multiplex PCR, while TCRdb's copy carries only in-frame clones and drops some. The table records fewer than 75,000 clones, almost 95% of them present only once. Sequencing was carried out using peripheral blood. The receptor set was obtained from a man in his fifties or sixties with active COVID-19.

The chain links TRBV6-5 to TRBJ1-6; tentative D call: TRBD1 (6 bases). CDR1 and CDR2 (germline): MNHEY, SVGAGI. This CDR3 has 15 residues. The V and J ends lost 6 bases and 5 bases respectively, with 14 bases between them. CDR3 nucleotides: TGTGCCAGCAGGACCGGGACAACGAATAATTCACCCCTCCACTTT. This encodes CASRTGTTNNSPLHF.

This rearrangement joins TRBV15 to TRBJ2-5; D possibly corresponds to TRBD2 (5 bases). V lost 1 base and J 5 bases, leaving 17 bases between the germline ends. There are 16 residues in the CDR3. In germline, CDR1 is LNHNV, CDR2 YYDKDF (reference sequence). The chain's CDR3 is CATSRVRQVGEETQYF. The CDR3 DNA is TGTGCCACCAGCAGAGTACGGCAGGTCGGGGAGGAGACCCAGTACTTC.

The genes are TRBV3-1 (or the pseudogene TRBV3-2) and TRBJ2-1; weak D call: TRBD2 (6 bases). Per germline, CDR1 LGHDT and CDR2 YNNKEL (reference sequence). The CDR3 runs 19 residues. V lost 0 bases, J lost 5 bases, and 23 bases lay in between. CDR3 coding DNA: TGTGCCAGCAGCCAAGAGGGAGGTACCCCTGGGGTAGCGGACAATGAGCAGTTCTTC. This sequence encodes CASSQEGGTPGVADNEQFF.

The rearrangement uses TRBV14 and TRBJ1-1; 9 positions match TRBD1. The CDR3 runs to 15 residues. With V trimmed by 1 base and J by 5 bases, 5 bases remained unmatched. CDR1 and CDR2 (germline): SGHDN, FVKESK. In DNA, the CDR3 is TGTGCCAGCAGCCAAGGGGGACAGGGAAAGACTGAAGCTTTCTTT. Translating gives CASSQGGQGKTEAFF.

The chain joins TRBV10-3 to TRBJ1-2, with D unclear. The CDR3 is made up of 13 amino acids. CDR1 and CDR2 (germline): ENHRY, SYGVKD. Trimming left V 1 base short and J 5 bases short, with 8 bases between. The DNA for the CDR3 is TGTGCCATCAGTGAGTTGGCTGTTTATGGCTACACCTTC. This codes for CAISELAVYGYTF.

In its sample, this clone was seen once. The chain combines TRBV5-1 with TRBJ2-3, with 8 bases matching TRBD2. The CDR3 has 16 residues. J was trimmed by 0 bases and V by 4 bases; bases with no gene match: 7. From germline, CDR1 is SGHRS and CDR2 YFSETQ. In DNA form, the CDR3 reads TGCGCCAGCAGCCCCAATAGCGGGACTAGCACAGATACGCAGTATTTT. It translates to CASSPNSGTSTDTQYF.

The rearrangement joins TRBV18 to TRBJ2-7; 8 bases map to TRBD1. V trimming: 5 bases; J trimming: 5 bases; junction bases outside the gene matches: 8. The length of the CDR3 is 14 residues. From germline, CDR1 is KGHSH and CDR2 LQKENI. CDR3 DNA: TGTGCCAGCTCAATTGTCCAGGGGGCCCACGAGCAGTACTTC. Translated: CASSIVQGAHEQYF. Full variable domain (missing parts from reference TRBV18 and TRBJ2-7): NAGVMQNPRHLVRRRGQEARLRCSPMKGHSHVYWYRQLPEEGLKFMVYLQKENIIDESGMPKERFSAEFPKEGPSILRIQQVVRGDSAAYFCASSIVQGAHEQYFGPGTRLTVT.

The chain employs TRBV27 and TRBJ2-5, with a weak D call TRBD1 (5 bases). CDR1 MNHEY and CDR2 SMNVEV come from the germline V gene (reference sequence). The CDR3 runs 13 residues. Trimming took off 6 bases at V and 4 bases at J, with 12 bases between the two ends. The CDR3 loop reads CASRAMGRETQYF. The DNA for the CDR3 is TGTGCCAGCAGGGCTATGGGGCGAGAGACCCAGTACTTC.

This CDR3 is CAISMTDNYGYTF. As DNA, the CDR3 is TGTGCCATCAGCATGACAGATAACTATGGCTACACCTTC. This sequence joins TRBV10-3 and TRBJ1-2, with D perhaps matching TRBD1 (5 bases). V lost 6 bases and J lost 1, with 9 bases in between. The CDR3 has 13 amino acids. Germline-derived CDR1 and CDR2 are ENHRY and SYGVKD.

The V and J genes are TRBV28 and TRBJ1-5, with TRBD1 as a possible D gene (6 bases). This CDR3 comprises 13 residues. The V gene's germline CDR1 is MDHEN and CDR2 SYDVKM. V shed 7 bases and J shed 4 bases, with 11 bases lying between them. The CDR3 nucleotides are TGTGCCAGCATACAAGGGGGTAATCAGCCCCAGCATTTT. This sequence encodes CASIQGGNQPQHF.